This T cell receptor (beta chain) was found in a study of immune evolution from preneoplasia to lung adenocarcinoma. Study outcomes and limitations: Clonality was highest in normal lung, lower in later-stage lesions apparently.

Germline V gene lookup returns CDR1 GTSNPN and CDR2 SVGIG (reference sequence). V was clipped by 4 bases and J by 2 bases, with 13 bases between them. The CDR3 sequence is 14 residues long. Measured with immunoSEQ multiplex PCR; TCRdb has only the in-frame clones, and not every one. This sample yields under 5,000 clones, of which approximately 74% are seen a single time; approximately 8.1% belongs to the top ten. This clone was detected a few times. Its antigen is currently unknown. Two lung cancer pathologists independently confirmed each histologic diagnosis. The sample taken for sequencing was FFPE adjacent normal lung tissue. The clonotype was recovered from a person aged 60-80 years with lung adenocarcinoma. The V gene is TRBV30, the J gene TRBJ2-3; the D gene is possibly TRBD2 (5 bases). The CDR3 bases are TGTGCCTGGACGTTGGACTTCTCCACAGATACGCAGTATTTT. This sequence encodes CAWTLDFSTDTQYF.